These 29 T cell receptor beta chains originate from one sample sequenced in a study. TCRdb independently ran MiXCR on the RT-PCR reads; one entry per CDR3 protein. The sample lists about 680,000 distinct CDR3 sequences, more than 13% occurring once. Sequenced sample: memory CD4+ T cells from blood. The receptors originated from a female donor in good health, serving as a healthy control.

The genes are TRBV3-1 and TRBJ2-2; TRBD1 matches 9 bases. Germline V gene sequence: CDR1 LGHDT, CDR2 YNNKEL (reference sequence). The CDR3 has 18 amino acids. V was clipped by 5 bases and J by 3 bases; unmatched bases: 13. CDR3 amino acids: CASSAPGDRAFDTGELFF. The DNA of the CDR3 is TGTGCCAGCAGCGCGCCGGGGGACAGGGCATTTGACACCGGGGAGCTGTTTTTT.

As regards this clonotype: This clone may be a read error of a much larger clone one base away. The chain uses TRBV6-5 and TRBJ1-5; no clear D. Germline loops: CDR1 MNHEY, CDR2 SVGAGI. This CDR3 comprises 13 residues. Trimming shortened V by 6 bases and J by 5 bases, and 11 bases separated the two germline ends. This chain's CDR3 is CASRPDGYQPQHF. The CDR3, as DNA: TGTGCCAGCAGACCCGACGGCTATCAGCCCCAGCATTTT.

This clonotype has a handful of counts. The rearrangement joins TRBV7-2 to TRBJ1-2; D perhaps matches TRBD1 (5 bases). The CDR3 sequence is 14 residues long. Trimming took 2 bases from V and 3 from J, leaving 10 bases between them. Germline V CDR1 and CDR2: SGHTA, FQGNSA. CDR3 amino acids: CASSLSTGHYGYTF. The CDR3 DNA sequence: TGTGCCAGCAGCTTAAGCACGGGGCACTATGGCTACACCTTC.

This clonotype was counted between two and nine times. The chain employs TRBV7-2 and TRBJ1-1; D gene uncertain. The CDR3 sequence is 14 residues long. Germline-derived CDR1 and CDR2 are SGHTA and FQGNSA. The V gene lost 2 bases and the J gene lost 0 bases, with 7 bases spanning the gap. Here the CDR3 reads CASSLLRMNTEAFF. DNA of the CDR3: TGTGCCAGCAGCTTATTGCGGATGAACACTGAAGCTTTCTTT.

This clonotype was detected a few times. J is TRBJ2-7 and V is TRBV27; D not resolved. CDR1 is MNHEY, CDR2 SMNVEV, per germline (reference sequence). The CDR3 contains 14 residues. Trimming shortened V by 6 bases and J by 4 bases, and 16 bases separated the two germline ends. In DNA, the CDR3 is TGTGCCAGCAGCCAGGCAGCCTTCCGTTACGAGCAGTACTTC. Protein: CASSQAAFRYEQYF.

The rearrangement uses TRBV20-1 and TRBJ2-2; D is ambiguous. The CDR3 sequence is 12 residues long. The V gene's germline CDR1 is DFQATT and CDR2 SNEGSKA (reference sequence). V lost 4 bases to trimming and J lost 4 bases, with 7 bases between them. CDR3 DNA sequence: TGCAGTGCTAATGAAGGCACCGGGGAGCTGTTTTTT. The encoded protein is CSANEGTGELFF.

In this sample, this clonotype turned up a few times. The rearrangement joins TRBV12-3 or TRBV12-4 to TRBJ2-3; 8 nucleotides match TRBD2. V lost 7 bases to trimming and J lost 3 bases; unmatched junction nucleotides: 12. The CDR3 runs to 16 residues. Here the CDR3 reads CASKRRVAGSTDTQYF. For the CDR3, the DNA is TGTGCCAGCAAACGACGGGTAGCGGGGAGTACAGATACGCAGTATTTT.

This chain connects TRBV7-3 to TRBJ1-2; D is possibly TRBD1 (5 bases). The V end was cut by 4 bases, the J end by 8 bases, with 14 bases between. This CDR3 has 13 amino acids. CDR1 is SGHTA and CDR2 is FQGTGA in the germline V gene. CDR3 residues: CASSSDKESGYTF. The CDR3, as DNA: TGTGCCAGCAGCTCGGACAAGGAGAGCGGCTACACCTTC.

The chain joins TRBV5-1 to TRBJ2-2; D may be TRBD1 (6 bases). Trimming left V 1 base short and J 2 bases short, with 9 bases between. The CDR3 spans 15 residues. Germline assignment: CDR1 SGHRS and CDR2 YFSETQ. The CDR3 is CASSLLGANTGELFF. CDR3 sequence (DNA): TGCGCCAGCAGCTTGTTGGGGGCCAACACCGGGGAGCTGTTTTTT.

In this sample, this clonotype turned up a few times. The V gene is TRBV2, the J gene TRBJ2-2; D perhaps matches TRBD2 (6 bases). Trimming took off 5 bases at V and 8 bases at J, with 12 bases between the two ends. The CDR3 contains 13 residues. CDR1 and CDR2 (germline): SNHLY, FYNNEI. Here the CDR3 reads CASSTGLMGELFF. The CDR3 DNA sequence: TGTGCCAGCAGTACGGGACTTATGGGGGAGCTGTTTTTT. The full variable domain, rest sourced from reference TRBV2 and TRBJ2-2, is EPEVTQTPSHQVTQMGQEVILRCVPISNHLYFYWYRQILGQKVEFLVSFYNNEISEKSEIFDDQFSVERPDGSNFTLKIRSTKLEDSAMYFCASSTGLMGELFFGEGSRLTVL.

This clonotype was seen a few times. The J gene is TRBJ1-2, the V gene TRBV5-1; 9 bases map to TRBD1. Germline CDR1 and CDR2: SGHRS and YFSETQ. V gave up 3 bases and J gave up 2 bases; unmatched junction bases: 5. The CDR3 length is 15 residues. The CDR3 loop reads CASSWTGTGNYGYTF. CDR3 nucleotides: TGCGCCAGCAGCTGGACCGGGACAGGGAACTATGGCTACACCTTC. The full variable domain, completed using reference TRBV5-1 and TRBJ1-2, is KAGVTQTPRYLIKTRGQQVTLSCSPISGHRSVSWYQQTPGQGLQFLFEYFSETQRNKGNFPGRFSGRQFSNSRSEMNVSTLELGDSALYLCASSWTGTGNYGYTFGSGTRLTVV.

This clonotype was seen repeatedly, ten times or more. CDR3 nucleotide sequence: TGTGCCATCAGGGTTTCCACCGAAGCTTTCTTT. Translation: CAIRVSTEAFF. The J gene is TRBJ1-1, the V gene TRBV10-3; D uncertain. Germline V gene sequence: CDR1 ENHRY, CDR2 SYGVKD. This CDR3 has 11 amino acids. V was pared by 6 bases and J by 8 bases, with 10 bases between.

CDR3 DNA sequence: TGTGCCAGCAGTTTAGAACAGGTCAATGAGCAGTTCTTC. It is translated as CASSLEQVNEQFF. The V and J genes are TRBV12-3 or TRBV12-4 and TRBJ2-1; TRBD1 might be the D (5 bases). The CDR3 covers 13 residues. Trimming left V 1 base short and J 6 bases short, with 7 bases between.

At least ten counts were recorded for this clonotype. V usage is TRBV19 and J usage is TRBJ2-3, with D possibly matching TRBD2 (7 bases). Trimming left V 5 bases short and J 5 bases short, with 11 bases between. Germline values: CDR1 LNHDA, CDR2 SQIVND (reference sequence). The CDR3 extends over 13 amino acids. CDR3 sequence: CASSRGAGDTQYF. CDR3 nucleotide sequence: TGTGCCAGTAGTCGGGGGGCCGGAGATACGCAGTATTTT. The full variable domain, with the rest looked up from reference TRBV19 and TRBJ2-3, is DGGITQSPKYLFRKEGQNVTLSCEQNLNHDAMYWYRQDPGQGLRLIYYSQIVNDFQKGDIAEGYSVSREKKESFPLTVTSAQKNPTAFYLCASSRGAGDTQYFGPGTRLTVL.

Many counts were recorded for this clonotype. Sequence at one end of the junction differs from germline and may be a read error. In DNA, the CDR3 is TGTGCTAGCAGCTTATCCACGGGAAGCTACGAGCAGTACTTC. As protein: CASSLSTGSYEQYF. The V call is TRBV7-7, the J call TRBJ2-7, with D possibly TRBD2 on 5 matching bases. From germline, CDR1 is SSHAT and CDR2 FNYEAQ (reference sequence). The CDR3 has 14 amino acids.

The chain joins TRBV5-1 to TRBJ2-6, with D possibly being TRBD1 or TRBD2 (5 bases each). The CDR3 length is 16 residues. Per germline, CDR1 SGHRS and CDR2 YFSETQ. V was trimmed by 3 bases and J by 0 bases, leaving 10 bases between them. The CDR3 sequence is CASSSGPNSGANVLTF. CDR3 DNA sequence: TGCGCCAGCAGCTCGGGACCGAACTCTGGGGCCAACGTCCTGACTTTC.

The chain is built from TRBV7-9 and TRBJ1-1; D is uncertain. V lost 4 bases, J lost 6 bases, and 15 bases lay in between. The germline gives CDR1 SEHNR, CDR2 FQNEAQ (reference sequence). CDR3 length equals 14 residues. The DNA for the CDR3 is TGTGCCAGCAGCTCTTTAGGACGGGTCGCTGAAGCTTTCTTT. As protein: CASSSLGRVAEAFF.

This clonotype was detected ten times or more. The chain is built from TRBV6-5 and TRBJ1-1, with TRBD1 as a possible D gene (5 bases). The germline CDR1 and CDR2 sequences are MNHEY and SVGAGI. V dropped 8 bases and J dropped 0 bases, with 16 bases sitting between them. The CDR3 extends over 15 amino acids. This chain's CDR3 is CASGLQALMNTEAFF. CDR3 DNA: TGTGCCAGCGGGTTACAGGCTCTCATGAACACTGAAGCTTTCTTT.

The V gene is TRBV27, the J gene TRBJ2-7, with TRBD1 matching over 8 bases. The V gene end was trimmed by 5 bases and the J gene end by 5 bases; junction bases not matched to a gene: 2. The CDR3 length is 12 residues. Per germline, CDR1 MNHEY and CDR2 SMNVEV (reference sequence). This chain's CDR3 is CASSIRGHEQYF. The CDR3 DNA sequence: TGTGCCAGCAGTATCAGGGGGCACGAGCAGTACTTC.

The V gene is TRBV4-1, the J gene TRBJ2-1; D is ambiguous. The V gene lost 1 base and the J gene lost 4 bases, with 8 bases spanning the gap. The CDR3 consists of 14 residues. Germline V gene lookup returns CDR1 MGHRA and CDR2 YSYEKL. CDR3 sequence reads: CASSQGVGYNEQFF. For the CDR3, the DNA is TGCGCCAGCAGCCAAGGTGTTGGATACAATGAGCAGTTCTTC.

This clonotype was recorded at least ten times. The rearrangement uses TRBV20-1 and TRBJ2-1, with TRBD2 matching 9 bases. CDR1 and CDR2 from the germline V gene are DFQATT and SNEGSKA (reference sequence). The CDR3 sequence is 13 residues long. The V and J ends lost 1 base and 6 bases, in that order; junction bases with no gene match: 1. The CDR3 nucleotides are TGCAGTGCTAGAGGGACTAGCGTCAATGAGCAGTTCTTC. Amino acids: CSARGTSVNEQFF.

In this sample, this clonotype turned up a few times. The chain joins TRBV7-6 to TRBJ2-2; no firm D call. Germline lookup yields CDR1 SGHVS and CDR2 FNYEAQ. The CDR3 extends over 12 amino acids. V was cut by 5 bases and J by 7 bases, with 8 bases left in between. The CDR3 spells CASSNPGGELFF. The CDR3 bases are TGTGCCAGCAGCAACCCCGGCGGGGAGCTGTTTTTT.

The rearrangement joins TRBV7-2 to TRBJ2-1; TRBD2 matches at 10 bases. V shed 5 bases, J shed 2 bases, and the junction held 9 bases outside the gene matches. The germline V gene has CDR1 SGHTA and CDR2 FQGNSA. The CDR3 contains 17 residues. The CDR3 region has the DNA TGTGCCAGCAGCCCGGCTAGCGGGGGCTCCCCCTACAATGAGCAGTTCTTC. Translating gives CASSPASGGSPYNEQFF.

V is TRBV10-3 and J is TRBJ2-5; 10 positions match TRBD1. CDR3 size: 15 residues. Germline V gene sequence: CDR1 ENHRY, CDR2 SYGVKD. V trimming: 10 bases; J trimming: 2 bases; junction bases outside the gene matches: 10. Here the CDR3 reads CATGGRDRGQETQYF. DNA for the CDR3: TGTGCCACCGGTGGACGGGACAGGGGTCAAGAGACCCAGTACTTC.

This CDR3 reads CASSQDPAGNNYGYTF. CDR3 nucleotide sequence: TGCGCCAGCAGCCAAGATCCGGCAGGAAATAACTATGGCTACACCTTC. The chain employs TRBV4-3 and TRBJ1-2; D call uncertain. The length of the CDR3 is 16 residues. Trimming cost V 0 bases and J 1 base, with 12 bases left between them. The germline V gene has CDR1 LGHNA and CDR2 YSLEER.

This clonotype was counted ten times or more. V and J are TRBV4-1 and TRBJ2-5, with 7 positions matching TRBD1. This CDR3 has 14 amino acids. The junction had 3 bases not matched to a gene; V was cut back by 1 base and J by 4 bases. Germline CDR1 reads MGHRA; CDR2 reads YSYEKL. This CDR3 reads CASSQGQGVETQYF. The CDR3 DNA is TGCGCCAGCAGCCAAGGACAGGGCGTAGAGACCCAGTACTTC.

The CDR3 is CSARRPGTSNTEAFF. DNA of the CDR3: TGCAGTGCTAGGAGACCGGGAACCTCGAACACTGAAGCTTTCTTT. This chain uses TRBV20-1 with TRBJ1-1; D call uncertain. Germline values: CDR1 DFQATT, CDR2 SNEGSKA (reference sequence). V shed 3 bases and J shed 1 base, with 15 bases lying between them. This CDR3 has 15 amino acids.

The chain joins TRBV6-6 to TRBJ2-3, with a tentative D call TRBD2 (6 bases). V lost 5 bases to trimming and J lost 3 bases, with 15 bases between them. Germline assignment: CDR1 MNHNY and CDR2 SVGAGI (reference sequence). CDR3 size: 15 residues. In DNA, the CDR3 is TGTGCCAGCAGTGCCACTAGCATCGGAACAGATACGCAGTATTTT. Amino acids: CASSATSIGTDTQYF.

The table lists this clonotype with many counts. The chain employs TRBV10-3 and TRBJ1-5; tentatively, D is TRBD1 (6 bases). The ends were cut back, 6 bases at V and 2 bases at J, with 11 bases in the middle. The CDR3 length is 14 residues. Germline values: CDR1 ENHRY, CDR2 SYGVKD. CDR3 in DNA: TGTGCCATCAGCCTAGGGGGTGGCAATCAGCCCCAGCATTTT. As protein: CAISLGGGNQPQHF.